Listed here are 17 T cell receptor beta chains from one sample, sequenced in a study of spatial heterogeneity in lung cancer. Time point denoted: blood at routine non-recurrence follow-up after resection. Unsorted whole RNA of tumor, nontumor lung or frozen PBMC was sequenced. TCRdb reprocessed the 5' RACE reads with MiXCR, giving one entry per CDR3 protein. Of roughly 120,000 distinct CDR3 sequences in the sample, 9.5% to 15% were seen once. Sequenced here: PBMCs, sampled at follow-up. The receptors stem from a male donor with early-stage non-small cell lung cancer.

This clonotype has at least ten counts. The chain uses TRBV2 and TRBJ1-6; D is uncertain. This CDR3 is 13 amino acids long. Germline-derived CDR1 and CDR2 are SNHLY and FYNNEI. V was shortened by 4 bases and J by 8 bases, with 9 bases between the two germline ends. The CDR3 is CASSVGGDSPLHF. The CDR3 bases are TGTGCCAGCAGTGTTGGCGGGGATTCACCCCTCCACTTT.

The gene calls are TRBV4-1 and TRBJ2-7; no clear D gene. Trimming left V 1 base short and J 4 bases short, with 14 bases between. The CDR3 runs 15 residues. CDR1 is MGHRA, CDR2 YSYEKL, per germline. The CDR3 spells CASSQGRSTAYEQYF. In DNA form, the CDR3 reads TGCGCCAGCAGCCAAGGCAGGTCCACTGCTTACGAGCAGTACTTC.

This clonotype has more than one count but fewer than ten. The chain combines TRBV29-1 with TRBJ2-5; D gene unclear. V shed 3 bases and J shed 5 bases, with 1 base lying between them. The CDR3 has 9 amino acids. The germline V gene encodes CDR1 SQVTM and CDR2 ANQGSEA. The CDR3 DNA follows: TGCAGCGTTGACGAGACCCAGTACTTC. Translating it yields CSVDETQYF.

This clonotype was detected only a few times. The V and J genes are TRBV6-5 and TRBJ1-3; D may be TRBD1 (6 bases). Germline-derived CDR1 and CDR2 are MNHEY and SVGAGI. The CDR3 runs to 14 residues. V was trimmed by 4 bases and J by 9 bases, leaving 16 bases between them. The CDR3 is CASSSWDTGSTIYF. CDR3 nucleotide sequence: TGTGCCAGCAGTTCCTGGGACACGGGCTCCACCATATATTTT.

This clonotype showed up just a few times. CDR3 in amino acids: CASSLDSNSGNTIYF. In DNA form, the CDR3 reads TGCGCCAGCAGCCTTGACTCAAACTCTGGAAACACCATATATTTT. The V gene is TRBV5-1, the J gene TRBJ1-3; D remains unclear. Germline CDR1 is SGHRS and CDR2 is YFSETQ. Between the trimmed V and J ends, which lost 4 bases and 0 bases, there was a span of 11 bases. CDR3 size: 15 residues.

This rearrangement joins TRBV27 to TRBJ1-5; 7 bases are shared with TRBD1. The length of the CDR3 is 15 residues. Germline loops: CDR1 MNHEY, CDR2 SMNVEV (reference sequence). Germline trimming cut 2 bases from V and 4 bases from J; bases unmatched to any gene: 5. The CDR3 DNA reads as TGTGCCAGCAGTTTAGAGGGGGCTAGGAATCAGCCCCAGCATTTT. It specifies CASSLEGARNQPQHF.

The chain links TRBV5-1 to TRBJ1-1; tentatively, D is TRBD1 (5 bases). V was pared by 6 bases and J by 1 base, with 10 bases between. The germline CDR1 and CDR2 sequences are SGHRS and YFSETQ. CDR3 length: 13 amino acids. The CDR3 here is CASTKDRNTEAFF. CDR3 in DNA: TGCGCCAGCACCAAAGACAGGAACACTGAAGCTTTCTTT.

The table lists this clonotype with a few counts. The rearrangement links TRBV5-8 to TRBJ1-4; TRBD1 might be the D (5 bases). The CDR3 has 15 residues. V was cut by 0 bases and J by 7 bases, with 13 bases left in between. Germline lookup yields CDR1 SGHTS and CDR2 YDEGEE. This CDR3 reads CASSLGGTVAEKLFF. CDR3 coding DNA: TGTGCCAGCAGCTTGGGTGGGACGGTGGCTGAAAAACTGTTTTTT.

This clonotype was picked up a small number of times. This rearrangement joins TRBV5-1 to TRBJ2-3; no clear D. The CDR3 loop spans 14 amino acids. Looked up from germline, CDR1 is SGHRS and CDR2 is YFSETQ. V lost 4 bases to trimming and J lost 4 bases, with 13 bases between them. Here the CDR3 DNA reads TGCGCCAGCAGCCCATCTCGACTGGCAGATACGCAGTATTTT. It codes for CASSPSRLADTQYF.

This clonotype was counted between two and nine times. The chain combines TRBV7-2 with TRBJ2-1, with D perhaps matching TRBD1 (5 bases). The CDR3 length is 15 residues. V gave up 1 base and J gave up 3 bases, with 10 bases separating them. The germline CDR1 and CDR2 sequences are SGHTA and FQGNSA. The CDR3 reads CASSLGAGHYNEQFF. The DNA for the CDR3 is TGTGCCAGCAGCTTAGGCGCAGGGCACTACAATGAGCAGTTCTTC.

This clonotype was recorded many times. The chain combines TRBV29-1 with TRBJ2-2; weak D call: TRBD1 (5 bases). This CDR3 is 12 amino acids long. V dropped 4 bases and J dropped 7 bases, with 10 bases sitting between them. Germline CDR1 SQVTM, CDR2 ANQGSEA. The CDR3 nucleotides are TGCAGCGTTGGCTGGGGCGGCGGGGAGCTGTTTTTT. Its protein product is CSVGWGGGELFF.

This clonotype was recorded a few times. The J gene is TRBJ1-1, the V gene TRBV9; no reliable D call. CDR1 is SGDLS and CDR2 is YYNGEE in the germline V gene. Trimming removed 4 bases at V and 0 bases at J, with 10 bases between. This CDR3 contains 14 residues. The CDR3 is CASSPLTLNTEAFF. CDR3 DNA: TGTGCCAGCAGCCCCCTGACACTGAACACTGAAGCTTTCTTT. The full variable domain, completed using reference TRBV9 and TRBJ1-1, is DSGVTQTPKHLITATGQRVTLRCSPRSGDLSVYWYQQSLDQGLQFLIQYYNGEERAKGNILERFSAQQFPDLHSELNLSSLELGDSALYFCASSPLTLNTEAFFGQGTRLTVV.

This clonotype was counted ten times or more. This chain links TRBV19 with TRBJ2-1; maybe TRBD2 (6 bases). The CDR3 sequence is 18 residues long. Trimming cost V 1 base and J 0 bases, with 16 bases left between them. CDR1 and CDR2 (germline): LNHDA, SQIVND (reference sequence). The CDR3 sequence: CASSIGWRGRSSYNEQFF. The DNA for the CDR3 is TGTGCCAGTAGTATAGGTTGGAGGGGCCGCAGCTCCTACAATGAGCAGTTCTTC.

This clonotype has ten or more counts. The rearrangement links TRBV7-3 to TRBJ1-1; D unclear. Germline V lookup: CDR1 SGHTA, CDR2 FQGTGA. V lost 0 bases and J 6 bases, leaving 8 bases between the germline ends. The CDR3 consists of 13 residues. This CDR3 is CASSLTPGPEAFF. The CDR3 DNA reads as TGTGCCAGCAGCTTAACTCCTGGCCCTGAAGCTTTCTTT.

In its sample, this clonotype was seen many times. This chain joins TRBV6-6 and TRBJ1-5, with 7 bases matching TRBD1. Unmatched junction bases numbered 8, after V lost 5 bases and J lost 1 base. The CDR3 totals 16 residues. Looked up from germline, CDR1 is MNHNY and CDR2 is SVGAGI (reference sequence). CDR3 coding DNA: TGTGCCAGCAGTGACCTCAGGGGGGTGAGCAATCAGCCCCAGCATTTT. This sequence encodes CASSDLRGVSNQPQHF.

This clonotype has a count of ten or more. The chain couples TRBV20-1 to TRBJ2-1; unclear D gene. The CDR3 loop spans 15 amino acids. Germline loops: CDR1 DFQATT, CDR2 SNEGSKA (reference sequence). V lost 3 bases and J 8 bases, leaving 20 bases between the germline ends. For the CDR3, the DNA is TGCAGTGCTAGGTCCTTTAGTGGGGTTAAAGATGAGCAGTTCTTC. Protein sequence: CSARSFSGVKDEQFF.

J is TRBJ1-2 and V is TRBV4-1, with D possibly being TRBD1 (6 bases). The germline V and J ends were trimmed by 1 base and 3 bases, with 9 bases remaining between them. The germline V gene has CDR1 MGHRA and CDR2 YSYEKL. The CDR3 contains 14 residues. Here the CDR3 DNA reads TGCGCCAGCAGCCAAGTAAACAGGGACTATGGCTACACCTTC. It specifies CASSQVNRDYGYTF.